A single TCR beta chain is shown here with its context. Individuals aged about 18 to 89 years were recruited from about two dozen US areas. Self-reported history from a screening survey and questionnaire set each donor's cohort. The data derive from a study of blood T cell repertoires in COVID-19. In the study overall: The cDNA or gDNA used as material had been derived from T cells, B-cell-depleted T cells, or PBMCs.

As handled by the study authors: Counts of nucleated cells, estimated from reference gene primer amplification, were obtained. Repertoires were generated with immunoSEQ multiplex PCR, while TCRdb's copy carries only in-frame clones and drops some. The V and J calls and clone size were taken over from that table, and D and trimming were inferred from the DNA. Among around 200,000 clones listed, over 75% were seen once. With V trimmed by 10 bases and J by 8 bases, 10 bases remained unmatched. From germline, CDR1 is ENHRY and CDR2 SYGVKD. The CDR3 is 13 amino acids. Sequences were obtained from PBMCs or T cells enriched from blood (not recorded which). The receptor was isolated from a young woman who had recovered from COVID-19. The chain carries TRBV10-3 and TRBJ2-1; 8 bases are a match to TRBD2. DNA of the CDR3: TGTGCCAGCGTTGGGAGCGGGAGTGATGAGCAGTTCTTC. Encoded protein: CASVGSGSDEQFF.